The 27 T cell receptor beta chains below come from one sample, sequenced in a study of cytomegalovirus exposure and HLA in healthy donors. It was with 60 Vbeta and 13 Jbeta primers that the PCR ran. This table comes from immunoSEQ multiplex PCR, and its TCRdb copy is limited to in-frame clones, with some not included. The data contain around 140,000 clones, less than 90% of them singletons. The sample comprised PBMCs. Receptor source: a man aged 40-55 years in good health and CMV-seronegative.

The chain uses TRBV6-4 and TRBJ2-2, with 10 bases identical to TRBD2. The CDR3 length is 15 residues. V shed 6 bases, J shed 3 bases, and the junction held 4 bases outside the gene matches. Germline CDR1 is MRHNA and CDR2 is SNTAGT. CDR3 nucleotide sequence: TGTGCCAGCAGCCAGCGGGGGGGCGACACCGGGGAGCTGTTTTTT. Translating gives CASSQRGGDTGELFF.

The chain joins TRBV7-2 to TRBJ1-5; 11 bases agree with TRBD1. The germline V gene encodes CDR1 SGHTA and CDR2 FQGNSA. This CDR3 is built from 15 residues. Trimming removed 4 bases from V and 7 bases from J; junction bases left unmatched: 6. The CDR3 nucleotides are TGTGCCAGCAGCTATGGGACAGGGGGAGGGCAGCCCCAGCATTTT. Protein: CASSYGTGGGQPQHF.

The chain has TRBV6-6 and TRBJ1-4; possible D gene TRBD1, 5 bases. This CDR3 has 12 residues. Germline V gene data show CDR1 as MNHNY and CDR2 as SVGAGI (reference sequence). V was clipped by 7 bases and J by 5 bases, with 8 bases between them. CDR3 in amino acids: CASNRQNEKLFF. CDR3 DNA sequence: TGTGCCAGCAACCGACAGAATGAAAAACTGTTTTTT.

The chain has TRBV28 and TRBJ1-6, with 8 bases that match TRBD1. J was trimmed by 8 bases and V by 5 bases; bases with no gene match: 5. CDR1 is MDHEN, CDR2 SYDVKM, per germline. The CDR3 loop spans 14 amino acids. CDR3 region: CASSPDRDDSPLHF. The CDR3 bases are TGTGCCAGCAGTCCGGACAGGGATGATTCACCCCTCCACTTT.

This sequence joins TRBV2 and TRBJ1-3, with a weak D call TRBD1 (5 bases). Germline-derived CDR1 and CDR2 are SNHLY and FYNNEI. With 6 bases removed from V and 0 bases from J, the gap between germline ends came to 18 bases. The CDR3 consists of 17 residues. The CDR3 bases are TGTGCCAGCAGCGAAAGGGGAGGGTGGAACTCTGGAAACACCATATATTTT. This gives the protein CASSERGGWNSGNTIYF. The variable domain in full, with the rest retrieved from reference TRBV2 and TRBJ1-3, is EPEVTQTPSHQVTQMGQEVILRCVPISNHLYFYWYRQILGQKVEFLVSFYNNEISEKSEIFDDQFSVERPDGSNFTLKIRSTKLEDSAMYFCASSERGGWNSGNTIYFGEGSWLTVV.

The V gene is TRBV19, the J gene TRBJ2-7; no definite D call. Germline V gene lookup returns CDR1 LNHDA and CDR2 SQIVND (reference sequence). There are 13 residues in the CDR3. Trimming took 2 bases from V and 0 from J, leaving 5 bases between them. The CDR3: CASSISNSYEQYF. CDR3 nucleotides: TGTGCCAGTAGTATATCCAACTCCTACGAGCAGTACTTC.

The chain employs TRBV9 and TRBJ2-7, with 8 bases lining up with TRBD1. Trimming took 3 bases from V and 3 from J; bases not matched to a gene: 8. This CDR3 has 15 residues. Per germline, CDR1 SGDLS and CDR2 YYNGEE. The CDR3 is CASSEGAGGHYEQYF. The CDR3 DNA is TGTGCCAGCAGCGAGGGGGCAGGGGGCCACTACGAGCAGTACTTC.

CDR3 coding DNA: TGTGCCAGCAGCTTGGCGGGGGGGGCAGGAAACACCATATATTTT. Translation: CASSLAGGAGNTIYF. The rearrangement joins TRBV5-4 to TRBJ1-3, with D tentatively TRBD1 (6 bases). CDR1 and CDR2 from the germline V gene are SGHNT and YYREEE (reference sequence). The V gene lost 0 bases and the J gene lost 4 bases, with 11 bases spanning the gap. The CDR3 is 15 amino acids.

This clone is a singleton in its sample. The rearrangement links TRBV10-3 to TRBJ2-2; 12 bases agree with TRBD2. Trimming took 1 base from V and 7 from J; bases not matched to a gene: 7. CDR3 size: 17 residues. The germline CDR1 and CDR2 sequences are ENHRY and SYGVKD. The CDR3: CAISEWLAGGPNGELFF. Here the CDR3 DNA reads TGTGCCATCAGTGAGTGGCTAGCGGGAGGGCCAAACGGGGAGCTGTTTTTT.

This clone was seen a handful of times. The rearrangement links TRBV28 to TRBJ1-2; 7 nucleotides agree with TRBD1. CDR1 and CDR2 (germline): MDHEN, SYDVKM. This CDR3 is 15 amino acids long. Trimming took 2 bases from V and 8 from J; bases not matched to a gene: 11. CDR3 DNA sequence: TGTGCCAGCAGTTTAAAGGGGGCGATCGTGAAAGGCTACACCTTC. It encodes CASSLKGAIVKGYTF.

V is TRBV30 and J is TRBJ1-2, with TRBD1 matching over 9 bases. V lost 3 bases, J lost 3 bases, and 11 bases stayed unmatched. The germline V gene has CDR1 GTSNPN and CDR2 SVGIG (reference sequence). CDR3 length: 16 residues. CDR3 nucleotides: TGTGCCTGGAGCCCCGGGACAGGGTTTTTCTACTATGGCTACACCTTC. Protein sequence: CAWSPGTGFFYYGYTF.

CDR3 sequence: CATSRGTDYGYTF. The CDR3, as DNA: TGTGCCACCAGCAGAGGAACAGATTATGGCTACACCTTC. This chain links TRBV15 with TRBJ1-2; no definite D call. The V and J ends lost 1 base and 5 bases respectively, with 8 bases between them. This CDR3 region has 13 residues. Per germline, CDR1 LNHNV and CDR2 YYDKDF (reference sequence).

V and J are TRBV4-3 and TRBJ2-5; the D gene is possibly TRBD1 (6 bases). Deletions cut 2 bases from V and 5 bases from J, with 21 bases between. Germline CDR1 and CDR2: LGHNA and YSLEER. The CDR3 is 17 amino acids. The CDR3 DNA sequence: TGCGCCAGCAGCCAACTCCCTTGGGGGCGAGGGGAGGAGACCCAGTACTTC. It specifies CASSQLPWGRGEETQYF.

The DNA of the CDR3 is TGTGCCAGCAGCTTGCGGGATAGTACGGAGACCCAGTACTTC. This encodes CASSLRDSTETQYF. This chain links TRBV5-4 with TRBJ2-5; possible D gene TRBD2, 5 bases. The CDR3 extends over 14 amino acids. Per the germline V gene, CDR1 is SGHNT and CDR2 is YYREEE (reference sequence). V was clipped by 1 base and J by 5 bases, with 12 bases between them.

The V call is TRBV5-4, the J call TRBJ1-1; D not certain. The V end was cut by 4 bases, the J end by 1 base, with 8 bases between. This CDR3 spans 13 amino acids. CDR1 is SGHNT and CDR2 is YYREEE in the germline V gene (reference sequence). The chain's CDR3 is CASSRSRNTEAFF. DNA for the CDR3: TGTGCCAGCAGCCGGAGTAGGAACACTGAAGCTTTCTTT.

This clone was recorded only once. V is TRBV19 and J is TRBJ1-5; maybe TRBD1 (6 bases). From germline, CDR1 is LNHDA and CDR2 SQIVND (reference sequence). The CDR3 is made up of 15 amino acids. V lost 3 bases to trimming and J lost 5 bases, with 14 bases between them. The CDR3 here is CASSIDRIIDQPQHF. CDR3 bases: TGTGCCAGTAGTATCGACAGGATTATAGATCAGCCCCAGCATTTT.

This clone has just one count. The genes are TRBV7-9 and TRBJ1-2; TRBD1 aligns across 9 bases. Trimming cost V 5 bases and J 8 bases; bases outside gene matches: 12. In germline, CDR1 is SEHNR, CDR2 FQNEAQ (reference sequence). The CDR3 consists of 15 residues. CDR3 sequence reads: CASSRGTGQGYGYTF. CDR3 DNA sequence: TGTGCCAGCAGCCGAGGCACGGGACAGGGATACGGCTACACCTTC.

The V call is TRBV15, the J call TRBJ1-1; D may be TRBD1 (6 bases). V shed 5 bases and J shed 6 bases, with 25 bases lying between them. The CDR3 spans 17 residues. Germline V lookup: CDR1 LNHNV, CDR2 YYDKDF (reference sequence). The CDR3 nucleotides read TGTGCCACCAGCTTTTATGAGGGGGACACTCACCTTGCTGAAGCTTTCTTT. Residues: CATSFYEGDTHLAEAFF.

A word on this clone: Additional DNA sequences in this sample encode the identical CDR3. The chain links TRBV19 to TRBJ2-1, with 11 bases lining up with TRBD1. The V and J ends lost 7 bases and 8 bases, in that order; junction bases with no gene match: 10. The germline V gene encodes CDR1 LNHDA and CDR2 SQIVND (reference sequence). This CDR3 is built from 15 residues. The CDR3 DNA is TGTGCCAGTAACGAGGACAGGGGGCTCCAATATGAGCAGTTCTTC. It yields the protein CASNEDRGLQYEQFF.

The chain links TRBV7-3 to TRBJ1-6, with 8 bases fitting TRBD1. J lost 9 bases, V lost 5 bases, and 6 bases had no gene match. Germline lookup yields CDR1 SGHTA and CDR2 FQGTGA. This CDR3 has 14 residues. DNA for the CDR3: TGTGCCAGCAGCCGGACAGGGTATCTTTCACCCCTCCACTTT. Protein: CASSRTGYLSPLHF.

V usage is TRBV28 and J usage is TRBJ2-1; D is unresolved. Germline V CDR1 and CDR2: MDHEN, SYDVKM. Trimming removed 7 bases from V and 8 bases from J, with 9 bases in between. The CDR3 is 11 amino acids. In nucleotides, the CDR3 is TGTGCCAGCAACCTCGAGGATGAGCAGTTCTTC. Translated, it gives CASNLEDEQFF.

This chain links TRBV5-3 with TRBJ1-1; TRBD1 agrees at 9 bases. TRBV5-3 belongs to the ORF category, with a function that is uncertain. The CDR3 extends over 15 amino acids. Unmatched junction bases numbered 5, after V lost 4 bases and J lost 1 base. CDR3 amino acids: CARSLTGQGNTEAFF. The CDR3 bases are TGTGCCAGAAGCCTCACGGGACAGGGGAACACTGAAGCTTTCTTT.

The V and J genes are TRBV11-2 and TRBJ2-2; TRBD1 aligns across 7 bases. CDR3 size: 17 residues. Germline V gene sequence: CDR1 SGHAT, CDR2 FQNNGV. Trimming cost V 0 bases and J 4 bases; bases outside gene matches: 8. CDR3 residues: CASSLDQEGAPTGELFF. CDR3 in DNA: TGTGCCAGCAGCTTAGATCAAGAGGGGGCTCCCACCGGGGAGCTGTTTTTT.

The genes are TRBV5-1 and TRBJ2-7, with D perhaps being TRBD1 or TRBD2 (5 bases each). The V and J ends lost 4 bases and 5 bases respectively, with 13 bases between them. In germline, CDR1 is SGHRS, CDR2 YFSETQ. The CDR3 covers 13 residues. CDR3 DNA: TGCGCCAGCAGCGTGGGGGTGGGGCACGAGCAGTACTTC. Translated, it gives CASSVGVGHEQYF.

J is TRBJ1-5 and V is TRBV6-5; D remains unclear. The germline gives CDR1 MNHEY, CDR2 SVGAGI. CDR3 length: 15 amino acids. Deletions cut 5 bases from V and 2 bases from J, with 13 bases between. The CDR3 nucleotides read TGTGCCAGCAGTAGGACGGGGTTTGGCAATCAGCCCCAGCATTTT. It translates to CASSRTGFGNQPQHF.

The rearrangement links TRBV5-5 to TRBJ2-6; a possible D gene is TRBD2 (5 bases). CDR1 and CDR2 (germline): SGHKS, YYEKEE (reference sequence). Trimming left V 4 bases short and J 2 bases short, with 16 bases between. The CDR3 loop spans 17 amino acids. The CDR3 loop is CASSPNPRGTGANVLTF. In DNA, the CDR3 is TGTGCCAGCAGCCCGAACCCCCGGGGTACTGGGGCCAACGTCCTGACTTTC. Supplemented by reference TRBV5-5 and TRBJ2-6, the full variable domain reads DAGVTQSPTHLIKTRGQQVTLRCSPISGHKSVSWYQQVLGQGPQFIFQYYEKEERGRGNFPDRFSARQFPNYSSELNVNALLLGDSALYLCASSPNPRGTGANVLTFGAGSRLTVL.

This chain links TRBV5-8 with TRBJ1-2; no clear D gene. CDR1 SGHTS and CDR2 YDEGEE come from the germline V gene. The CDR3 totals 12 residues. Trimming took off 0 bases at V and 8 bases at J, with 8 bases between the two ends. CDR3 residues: CASSLDSRGYTF. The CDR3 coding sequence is TGTGCCAGCAGCTTGGACAGCAGGGGCTACACCTTC.